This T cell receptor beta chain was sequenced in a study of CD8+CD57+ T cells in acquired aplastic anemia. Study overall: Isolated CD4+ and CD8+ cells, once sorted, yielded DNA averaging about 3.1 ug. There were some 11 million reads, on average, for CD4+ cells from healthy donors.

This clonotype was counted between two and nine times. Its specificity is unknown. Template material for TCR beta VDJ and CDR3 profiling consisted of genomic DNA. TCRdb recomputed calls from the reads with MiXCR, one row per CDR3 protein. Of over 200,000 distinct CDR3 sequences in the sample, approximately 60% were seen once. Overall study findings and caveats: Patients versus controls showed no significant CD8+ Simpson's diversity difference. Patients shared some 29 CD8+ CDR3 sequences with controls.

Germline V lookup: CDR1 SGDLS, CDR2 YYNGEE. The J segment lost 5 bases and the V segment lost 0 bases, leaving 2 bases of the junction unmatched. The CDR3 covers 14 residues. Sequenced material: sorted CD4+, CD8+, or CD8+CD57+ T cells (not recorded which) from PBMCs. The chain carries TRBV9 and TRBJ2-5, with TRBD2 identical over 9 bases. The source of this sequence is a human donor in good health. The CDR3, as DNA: TGTGCCAGCAGCGTAGGCGGGGGGGCGGAGACCCAGTACTTC. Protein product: CASSVGGGAETQYF.